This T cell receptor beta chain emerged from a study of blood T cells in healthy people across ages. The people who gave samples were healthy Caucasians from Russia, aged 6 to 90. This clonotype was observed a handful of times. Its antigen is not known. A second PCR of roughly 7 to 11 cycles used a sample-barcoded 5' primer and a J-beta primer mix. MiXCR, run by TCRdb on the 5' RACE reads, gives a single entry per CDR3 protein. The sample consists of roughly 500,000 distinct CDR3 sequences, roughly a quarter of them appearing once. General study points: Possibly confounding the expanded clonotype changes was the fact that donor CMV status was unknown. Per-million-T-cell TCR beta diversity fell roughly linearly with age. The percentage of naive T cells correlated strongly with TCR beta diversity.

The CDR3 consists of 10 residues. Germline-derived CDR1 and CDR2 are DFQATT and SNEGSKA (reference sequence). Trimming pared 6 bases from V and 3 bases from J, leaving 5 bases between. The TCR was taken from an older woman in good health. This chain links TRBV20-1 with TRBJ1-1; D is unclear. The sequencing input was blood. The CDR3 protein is CSAVDTEAFF. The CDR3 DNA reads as TGCAGTGCCGTGGACACTGAAGCTTTCTTT.